This T cell receptor beta chain was captured in a study of blood T cell repertoires in COVID-19. Study summary: Researchers got acute and convalescent COVID-19 samples from the United States, Italy and Spain. The cDNA or gDNA used as material had been derived from T cells, B-cell-depleted T cells, or PBMCs.

Source study methods: Reference gene primer amplification in the assay estimated nucleated cell counts. The protocol was immunoSEQ multiplex PCR, while the TCRdb copy is restricted to in-frame clones and leaves out a portion. That table is the source of V, J and clone size, and D and trimming were worked out from the DNA. The profile covers roughly 250,000 clones, with roughly 90% appearing a single time and 2.1% taken by the ten largest. The V gene's germline CDR1 is MNHEY and CDR2 SVGAGI. Trimming took off 0 bases at V and 10 bases at J, with 13 bases between the two ends. The CDR3 length is 15 residues.

The chain has TRBV6-5 and TRBJ1-6; D is possibly TRBD1 (5 bases). Sequenced material: peripheral blood. This clonotype was obtained from a woman between 40 and 50 years old who had recovered from COVID-19. DNA of the CDR3: TGTGCCAGCAGTTACTCGACGCCAGGGAGGTCACCCCTCCACTTT. Its protein product is CASSYSTPGRSPLHF.